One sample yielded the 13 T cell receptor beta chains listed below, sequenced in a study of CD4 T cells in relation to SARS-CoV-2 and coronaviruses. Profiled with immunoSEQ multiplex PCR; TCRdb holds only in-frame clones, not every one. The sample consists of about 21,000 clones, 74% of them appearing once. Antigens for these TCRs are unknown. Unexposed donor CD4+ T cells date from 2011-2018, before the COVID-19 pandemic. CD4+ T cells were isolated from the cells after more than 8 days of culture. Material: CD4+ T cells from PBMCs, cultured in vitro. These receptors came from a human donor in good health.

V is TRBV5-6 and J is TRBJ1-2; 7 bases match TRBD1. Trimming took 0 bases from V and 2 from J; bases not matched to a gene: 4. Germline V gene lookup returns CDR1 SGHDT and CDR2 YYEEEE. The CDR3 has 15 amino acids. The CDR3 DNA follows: TGTGCCAGCAGCTTGGTGGGGACAGCCAACTATGGCTACACCTTC. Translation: CASSLVGTANYGYTF. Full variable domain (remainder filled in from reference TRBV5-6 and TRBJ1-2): DAGVTQSPTHLIKTRGQQVTLRCSPKSGHDTVSWYQQALGQGPQFIFQYYEEEERQRGNFPDRFSGHQFPNYSSELNVNALLLGDSALYLCASSLVGTANYGYTFGSGTRLTVV.

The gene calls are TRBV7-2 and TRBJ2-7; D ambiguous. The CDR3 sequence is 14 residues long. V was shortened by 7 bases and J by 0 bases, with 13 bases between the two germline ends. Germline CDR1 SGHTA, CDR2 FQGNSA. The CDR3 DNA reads TGTGCCAGCACCCCCAGCAGGAGCTCCTACGAGCAGTACTTC. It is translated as CASTPSRSSYEQYF. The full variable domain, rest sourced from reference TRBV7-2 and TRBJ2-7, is GAGVSQSPSNKVTEKGKDVELRCDPISGHTALYWYRQSLGQGLEFLIYFQGNSAPDKSGLPSDRFSAERTGGSVSTLTIQRTQQEDSAVYLCASTPSRSSYEQYFGPGTRLTVT.

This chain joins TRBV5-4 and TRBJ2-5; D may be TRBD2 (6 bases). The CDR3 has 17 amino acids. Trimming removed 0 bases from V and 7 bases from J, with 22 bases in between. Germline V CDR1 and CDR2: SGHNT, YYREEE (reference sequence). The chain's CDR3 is CASSLARGGVGGSTQYF. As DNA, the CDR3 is TGTGCCAGCAGCTTGGCCCGGGGCGGGGTCGGGGGTTCGACCCAGTACTTC.

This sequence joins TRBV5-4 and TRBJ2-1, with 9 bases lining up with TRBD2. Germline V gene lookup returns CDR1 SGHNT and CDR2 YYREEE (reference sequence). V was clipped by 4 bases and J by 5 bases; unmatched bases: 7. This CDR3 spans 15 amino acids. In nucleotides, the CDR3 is TGTGCCAGCAGCACACGGACTAGCGTCCACAATGAGCAGTTCTTC. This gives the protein CASSTRTSVHNEQFF.

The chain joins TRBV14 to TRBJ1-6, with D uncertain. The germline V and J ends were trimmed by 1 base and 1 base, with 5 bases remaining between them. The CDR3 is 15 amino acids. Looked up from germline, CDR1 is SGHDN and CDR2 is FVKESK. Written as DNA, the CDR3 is TGTGCCAGCAGCCAAGGGTTATCCTATAATTCACCCCTCCACTTT. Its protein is CASSQGLSYNSPLHF. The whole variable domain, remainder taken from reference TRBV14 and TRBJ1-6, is EAGVTQFPSHSVIEKGQTVTLRCDPISGHDNLYWYRRVMGKEIKFLLHFVKESKQDESGMPNNRFLAERTGGTYSTLKVQPAELEDSGVYFCASSQGLSYNSPLHFGNGTRLTVT.

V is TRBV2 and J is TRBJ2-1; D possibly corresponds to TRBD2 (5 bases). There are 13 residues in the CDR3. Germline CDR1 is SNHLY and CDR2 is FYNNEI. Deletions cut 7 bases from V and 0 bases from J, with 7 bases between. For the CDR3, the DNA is TGTGCCAGCACCCGGGACTCCTACAATGAGCAGTTCTTC. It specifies CASTRDSYNEQFF. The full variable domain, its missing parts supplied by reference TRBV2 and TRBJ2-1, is EPEVTQTPSHQVTQMGQEVILRCVPISNHLYFYWYRQILGQKVEFLVSFYNNEISEKSEIFDDQFSVERPDGSNFTLKIRSTKLEDSAMYFCASTRDSYNEQFFGPGTRLTVL.

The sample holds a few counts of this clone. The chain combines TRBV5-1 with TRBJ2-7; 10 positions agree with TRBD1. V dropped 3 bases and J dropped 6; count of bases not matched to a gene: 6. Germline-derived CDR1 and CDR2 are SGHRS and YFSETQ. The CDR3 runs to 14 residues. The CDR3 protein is CASSYRDRGSEQYF. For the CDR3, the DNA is TGCGCCAGCAGCTACCGGGACAGGGGAAGCGAGCAGTACTTC.

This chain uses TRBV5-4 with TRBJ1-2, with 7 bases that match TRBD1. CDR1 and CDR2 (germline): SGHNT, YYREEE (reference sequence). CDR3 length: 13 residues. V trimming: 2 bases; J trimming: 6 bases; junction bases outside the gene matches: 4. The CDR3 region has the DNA TGTGCCAGCAGCTTCGCAGGGGGAGATGGCTACACCTTC. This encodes CASSFAGGDGYTF. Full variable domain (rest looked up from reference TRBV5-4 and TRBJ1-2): ETGVTQSPTHLIKTRGQQVTLRCSSQSGHNTVSWYQQALGQGPQFIFQYYREEENGRGNFPPRFSGLQFPNYSSELNVNALELDDSALYLCASSFAGGDGYTFGSGTRLTVV.

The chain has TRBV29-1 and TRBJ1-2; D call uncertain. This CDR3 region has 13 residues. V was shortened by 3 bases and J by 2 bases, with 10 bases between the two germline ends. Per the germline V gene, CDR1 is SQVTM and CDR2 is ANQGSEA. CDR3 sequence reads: CSVENSENYGYTF. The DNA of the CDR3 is TGCAGCGTTGAGAACAGCGAAAACTATGGCTACACCTTC. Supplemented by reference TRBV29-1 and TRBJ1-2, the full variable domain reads SAVISQKPSRDICQRGTSLTIQCQVDSQVTMMFWYRQQPGQSLTLIATANQGSEATYESGFVIDKFPISRPNLTFSTLTVSNMSPEDSSIYLCSVENSENYGYTFGSGTRLTVV.

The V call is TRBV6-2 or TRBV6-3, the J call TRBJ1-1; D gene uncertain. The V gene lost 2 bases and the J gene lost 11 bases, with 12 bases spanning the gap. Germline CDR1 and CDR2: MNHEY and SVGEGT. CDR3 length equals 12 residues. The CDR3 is CASSYEYHGAFF. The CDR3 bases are TGTGCCAGCAGTTACGAGTACCATGGGGCTTTCTTT.

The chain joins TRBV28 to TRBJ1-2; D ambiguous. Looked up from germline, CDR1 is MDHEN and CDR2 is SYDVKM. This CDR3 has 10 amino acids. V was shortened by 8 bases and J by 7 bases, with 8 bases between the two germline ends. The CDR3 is CASGALGYTF. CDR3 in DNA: TGTGCCAGCGGAGCCCTTGGCTACACCTTC.

This CDR3 reads CASSLRLAGGGDEQFF. CDR3 nucleotide sequence: TGTGCCAGCAGCTTAAGACTAGCGGGGGGGGGAGATGAGCAGTTCTTC. The chain employs TRBV5-5 and TRBJ2-1, with 14 bases lining up with TRBD2. This CDR3 region has 16 residues. The germline gives CDR1 SGHKS, CDR2 YYEKEE (reference sequence). Trimming at V came to 2 bases and at J to 8 bases, leaving 6 bases not matched to a gene.

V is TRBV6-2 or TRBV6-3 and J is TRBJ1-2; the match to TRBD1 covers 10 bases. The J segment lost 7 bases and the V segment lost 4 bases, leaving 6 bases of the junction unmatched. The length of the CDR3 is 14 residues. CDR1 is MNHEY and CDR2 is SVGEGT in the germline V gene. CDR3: CASSWGQGLGGYTF. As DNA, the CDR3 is TGTGCCAGCAGTTGGGGACAGGGGCTTGGTGGCTACACCTTC.